A selection of T cell receptor beta chains follows, all from one sample in a study of T cell clusters in autoimmune cytopenias. TCRdb re-called the multiplex PCR reads and catalogs CDR3 proteins one per entry, DNA excluded. The sample spans around 3,200 distinct CDR3 sequences; the ten largest clones claim roughly 3.5%. Material: peripheral blood. The receptors were sampled from a human donor with an autoimmune cytopenia or autoimmune hepatitis (not recorded which). The CDR3 runs from the conserved cysteine through the conserved F or W. The size field reads how often the clone was seen (once, few, many) or a class if it is expanded.

cdr3_length j_call clone_size v_call cdr3_aa
19 TRBJ2-7 medium-sized TRBV15 CATSRDGPGTGTDSYEQYF
16 TRBJ2-7 medium-sized TRBV6-1 CASSYDLAGGLYEQYF
16 TRBJ1-2 medium-sized TRBV6-5 CASSYSRTGGYYGYTF
12 TRBJ1-6 medium-sized TRBV7-2 CASSLRNSPLHF
13 TRBJ2-7 medium-sized TRBV30 CACTGRGYYEQYF
11 TRBJ1-2 medium-sized TRBV30 CALGPNYGYTF
14 TRBJ2-3 medium-sized TRBV7-7 CASSLGRVADTQYF
15 TRBJ2-1 medium-sized TRBV6-1 CASSPLGRAHNEQFF
19 TRBJ2-3 medium-sized TRBV5-4 CASSLVVGGGQRSTDTQYF
15 TRBJ2-3 medium-sized TRBV30 CAWRRLAGVFDTQYF
13 TRBJ1-2 medium-sized TRBV20-1 CSARDGMDYGYTF
12 TRBJ2-1 medium-sized TRBV29-1 CSVETSGSLQFF
13 TRBJ2-5 medium-sized TRBV20-1 CSALTGAGETQYF
18 TRBJ2-3 medium-sized TRBV24-1 CATSLTSGGAYSTDTQYF
14 TRBJ1-3 medium-sized TRBV20-1 CSARDLDIGNTIYF
16 TRBJ2-5 medium-sized TRBV20-1 CSASGSRDRGRETQYF
14 TRBJ2-3 medium-sized TRBV24-1 CATGPGMGTDTQYF